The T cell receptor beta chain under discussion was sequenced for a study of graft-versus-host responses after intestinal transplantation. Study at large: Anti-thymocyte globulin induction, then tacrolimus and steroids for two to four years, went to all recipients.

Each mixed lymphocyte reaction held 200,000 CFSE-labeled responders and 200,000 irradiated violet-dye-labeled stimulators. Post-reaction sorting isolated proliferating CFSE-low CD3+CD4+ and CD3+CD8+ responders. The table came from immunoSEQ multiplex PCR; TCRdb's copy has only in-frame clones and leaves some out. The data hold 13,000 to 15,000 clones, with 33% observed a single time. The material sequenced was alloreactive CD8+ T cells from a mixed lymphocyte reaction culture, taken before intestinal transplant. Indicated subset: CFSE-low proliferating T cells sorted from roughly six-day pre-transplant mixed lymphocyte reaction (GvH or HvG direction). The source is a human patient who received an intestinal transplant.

The CDR3: CASSPPKGSDTDTQYF. CDR3 nucleotides: TGCGCCAGCAGTCCCCCTAAGGGGTCGGACACAGATACGCAGTATTTT. The chain couples TRBV23-1 to TRBJ2-3; the D gene is possibly TRBD1 (5 bases). TRBV23-1 is an ORF; its function is uncertain. V was shortened by 4 bases and J by 2 bases, with 16 bases between the two germline ends. CDR3 length: 16 residues.